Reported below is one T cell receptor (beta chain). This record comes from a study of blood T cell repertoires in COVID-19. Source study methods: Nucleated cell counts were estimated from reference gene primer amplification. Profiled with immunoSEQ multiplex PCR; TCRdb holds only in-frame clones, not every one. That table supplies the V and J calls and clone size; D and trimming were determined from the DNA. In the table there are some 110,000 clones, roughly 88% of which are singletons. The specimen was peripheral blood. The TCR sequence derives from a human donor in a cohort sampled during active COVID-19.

CDR3 nucleotides: TGCACCAGCAGCCGGCCTAGGGCAGGGGGTGTCGAGCGGGAGGGCGGGGAGCTGTTTTTT. It specifies CTSSRPRAGGVEREGGELFF. The chain is built from TRBV1 and TRBJ2-2; the table's D call of TRBD2 was not tested on the DNA. TRBV1 represents a pseudogene. This CDR3 has 20 amino acids.